These T cell receptor beta chains were read from a single sample in a study of cytomegalovirus exposure and HLA in healthy donors. Only in-frame clones appear in the TCRdb table, and some are missing; sequencing was by immunoSEQ multiplex PCR. The table includes 150,000 to 200,000 clones, roughly 79% detected once. Specimen: PBMCs. The receptors stem from a man aged 35 to 55 in good health and CMV-seronegative. CDR3s include the opening cysteine and the closing phenylalanine or tryptophan. A D gene is named only where the DNA matches it firmly. Size is omitted from some rows. Given values are once, few, many or a class for expanded clones.

j_gene: TRBJ2-3
v_gene: TRBV25-1
abundance: once
d_gene: TRBD2
CDR3nt: TGTGCCAGCAGTGAAGGGAGGGGCACCCGGTACACAGATACGCAGTATTTT
CDR3aa: CASSEGRGTRYTDTQYF

j_gene: TRBJ2-5
v_gene: TRBV5-5
abundance: NA
d_gene: TRBD1
CDR3nt: TGTGCCAGCAGCTTGGCCCTGGGACAGGGGTGGGAGACCCAGTACTTC
CDR3aa: CASSLALGQGWETQYF

j_gene: TRBJ2-5
v_gene: TRBV6-1
abundance: few
d_gene: NA
CDR3nt: TGTGCCAGCACACACCTTTGGGGCAGGGCGGAGACCCAGTACTTC
CDR3aa: CASTHLWGRAETQYF

j_gene: TRBJ2-2
v_gene: TRBV7-3
abundance: NA
d_gene: TRBD1
CDR3nt: TGTGCCAGCAGCACCACAGGGGGCGAAACCGGGGAGCTGTTTTTT
CDR3aa: CASSTTGGETGELFF

j_gene: TRBJ2-1
v_gene: TRBV18
abundance: once
d_gene: NA
CDR3nt: TGTGCCAGCTCACTTGCGGGCATCTACAATGAGCAGTTCTTC
CDR3aa: CASSLAGIYNEQFF

j_gene: TRBJ1-4
v_gene: TRBV18
abundance: NA
d_gene: TRBD1
CDR3nt: TGTGCCAGCTCAAACCTCGACAGGGCTAAGGCTAATGAAAAACTGTTTTTT
CDR3aa: CASSNLDRAKANEKLFF

j_gene: TRBJ1-1
v_gene: TRBV5-3
abundance: NA
d_gene: TRBD1
CDR3nt: TGTGCCAGAAGCTTGACAGGGGGGACCACTGAAGCTTTCTTT
CDR3aa: CARSLTGGTTEAFF

j_gene: TRBJ1-4
v_gene: TRBV28
abundance: NA
d_gene: NA
CDR3nt: TGTGCCAGCAGTTTATCGGGGGCTAATGAAAAACTGTTTTTT
CDR3aa: CASSLSGANEKLFF

j_gene: TRBJ2-1
v_gene: TRBV2
abundance: NA
d_gene: NA
CDR3nt: TGTGCCAGCAGGGAGGGAGAAAGGGTAAATGAGCAGTTCTTC
CDR3aa: CASREGERVNEQFF

j_gene: TRBJ2-7
v_gene: TRBV5-1
abundance: NA
d_gene: NA
CDR3nt: TGCGCCAGCAGCTTGGGCGCCGTGGGGCGAACCCAGAGCTCCTACGAGCAGTACTTC
CDR3aa: CASSLGAVGRTQSSYEQYF

j_gene: TRBJ2-1
v_gene: TRBV18
abundance: NA
d_gene: NA
CDR3nt: TGTGCCAGCTCACCGTCAGGGGCGTTTGGGAATGAGCAGTTCTTC
CDR3aa: CASSPSGAFGNEQFF

j_gene: TRBJ2-1
v_gene: TRBV7-9
abundance: NA
d_gene: TRBD1
CDR3nt: TGTTCCAGCAGCCCAGGGACAGGGGGCAAGAATGAGCAGTTCTTC
CDR3aa: CSSSPGTGGKNEQFF

j_gene: TRBJ2-5
v_gene: TRBV7-3
abundance: NA
d_gene: TRBD1
CDR3nt: TGTGCCAGCAGCAAGACAGGGATCACACAAGAGACCCAGTACTTC
CDR3aa: CASSKTGITQETQYF

j_gene: TRBJ1-3
v_gene: TRBV27
abundance: NA
d_gene: NA
CDR3nt: TGTGCCAGCAGTGTCACGGGGGATAGGAGGAACACCATATATTTT
CDR3aa: CASSVTGDRRNTIYF

j_gene: TRBJ2-3
v_gene: TRBV7-2
abundance: NA
d_gene: TRBD2
CDR3nt: TGTGCCAGCAGCATGACTAGCGGGAGGGGAGATACGCAGTATTTT
CDR3aa: CASSMTSGRGDTQYF

j_gene: TRBJ2-1
v_gene: TRBV7-2
abundance: NA
d_gene: NA
CDR3nt: TGTGCCAGCAGCTTAAGGGGTAATAATGAGCAGTTCTTC
CDR3aa: CASSLRGNNEQFF

j_gene: TRBJ1-1
v_gene: TRBV6-5
abundance: NA
d_gene: NA
CDR3nt: TGTGCCAGCAGTTACTTACAGGGAGAGACTGAAGCTTTCTTT
CDR3aa: CASSYLQGETEAFF

j_gene: TRBJ1-6
v_gene: TRBV7-2
abundance: NA
d_gene: NA
CDR3nt: TGTGCCAGCAGCTTAGTACACAAGAATTCACCCCTCCACTTT
CDR3aa: CASSLVHKNSPLHF

j_gene: TRBJ1-1
v_gene: TRBV6-5
abundance: NA
d_gene: NA
CDR3nt: TGTGCCAGCAGTTTAGGGGGGGCCCCTGTGAACACTGAAGCTTTCTTT
CDR3aa: CASSLGGAPVNTEAFF

j_gene: TRBJ2-1
v_gene: TRBV19
abundance: NA
d_gene: NA
CDR3nt: TGTGCCAGTAGGAACAGTTTTAGCTCCTACAATGAGCAGTTCTTC
CDR3aa: CASRNSFSSYNEQFF

j_gene: TRBJ1-5
v_gene: TRBV7-8
abundance: NA
d_gene: NA
CDR3nt: TGTGCCAGCAGCTTAGAAGACTACCCCCAGCATTTT
CDR3aa: CASSLEDYPQHF

j_gene: TRBJ2-4
v_gene: TRBV9
abundance: NA
d_gene: NA
CDR3nt: TGTGCCAGCAGCGTAGGAGACTCATTTCAGGACAGTCAGTACTTC
CDR3aa: CASSVGDSFQDSQYF

j_gene: TRBJ2-3
v_gene: TRBV12-5
abundance: NA
d_gene: NA
CDR3nt: TGTGCTAGTGCCCCGGGGGGCACAGATACGCAGTATTTT
CDR3aa: CASAPGGTDTQYF

j_gene: TRBJ2-2
v_gene: TRBV7-3
abundance: NA
d_gene: TRBD2
CDR3nt: TGTGCCAGCAGCATGGGACTAGCGGGCGCGAACACCGGGGAGCTGTTTTTT
CDR3aa: CASSMGLAGANTGELFF

j_gene: TRBJ2-1
v_gene: TRBV6-6
abundance: few
d_gene: TRBD2
CDR3nt: TGTGCCAGCAGCAAGAGGACTAGCACAGCTTACAATGAGCAGTTCTTC
CDR3aa: CASSKRTSTAYNEQFF

j_gene: TRBJ2-1
v_gene: TRBV29-1
abundance: NA
d_gene: NA
CDR3nt: TGCAGCGTTGAAGACGCCAGCTCCTACAATGAGCAGTTCTTC
CDR3aa: CSVEDASSYNEQFF

j_gene: TRBJ2-3
v_gene: TRBV6-1
abundance: NA
d_gene: NA
CDR3nt: TGTGCCAGCAGTGAAAGGGGAGGAGGGGCCACAGATACGCAGTATTTT
CDR3aa: CASSERGGGATDTQYF